Presented here are 10 T cell receptor beta chains from one specimen sequenced in a study of cytotoxic CD8 clonotypes in ibrutinib-treated CLL. Profiled with immunoSEQ multiplex PCR; TCRdb holds only in-frame clones, not every one. In the table there are roughly 200,000 clones, roughly 73% of which are singletons. This sample comprised PBMCs, obtained after 12 months of ibrutinib treatment. All receptors derive from a human donor with chronic lymphocytic leukemia.

This clone was counted only a few times. The V gene is TRBV5-1, the J gene TRBJ1-2; D perhaps matches TRBD1 (6 bases). In germline, CDR1 is SGHRS, CDR2 YFSETQ. Deletions cut 4 bases from V and 4 bases from J, with 17 bases between. The CDR3 sequence is 15 residues long. CDR3 bases: TGCGCCAGCAGCCCCCCTTACAGGGCTCCCTATGGCTACACCTTC. This codes for CASSPPYRAPYGYTF.

This chain links TRBV6-4 with TRBJ2-3; D unresolved. Germline V lookup: CDR1 MRHNA, CDR2 SNTAGT. CDR3 size: 14 residues. Trimming stripped 4 bases from V and 1 base from J, with 9 bases between. CDR3 in DNA: TGTGCCAGCAGTGCCTCTGTCGGCACAGATACGCAGTATTTT. Amino acid sequence: CASSASVGTDTQYF.

This sequence joins TRBV28 and TRBJ1-2, with 8 bases lining up with TRBD1. Germline CDR1 and CDR2: MDHEN and SYDVKM. Losses at the gene ends were 6 bases for V and 5 bases for J; bases not matched to a gene: 5. This CDR3 has 13 amino acids. CDR3 protein: CASRSGQGYGYTF. CDR3 DNA: TGTGCCAGCAGATCCGGACAGGGTTATGGCTACACCTTC.

As concerns this clone: Additional DNA sequences in this sample encode the identical CDR3. The chain is built from TRBV7-2 and TRBJ1-2, with D hard to call. V lost 3 bases and J lost 5, with 7 bases in between. CDR1 and CDR2 from the germline V gene are SGHTA and FQGNSA. This CDR3 region has 12 residues. The CDR3 nucleotides are TGTGCCAGCAGCTTGGCCTTGTATGGCTACACCTTC. Encoded protein: CASSLALYGYTF.

The chain combines TRBV29-1 with TRBJ1-4; D is uncertain. The CDR3 is 13 residues long. Trimming removed 5 bases at V and 8 bases at J, with 15 bases between. CDR1 and CDR2 (germline): SQVTM, ANQGSEA. The CDR3 DNA sequence: TGCAGCGTTAGTGGCTGGCGTGGGGAAAAACTGTTTTTT. Translation gives CSVSGWRGEKLFF.

The chain combines TRBV5-6 with TRBJ1-4; 8 bases map to TRBD1. With 4 bases clipped from V and 10 bases from J, the junction kept 15 bases outside the gene matches. The CDR3 is made up of 16 amino acids. Germline V gene lookup returns CDR1 SGHDT and CDR2 YYEEEE. The CDR3: CASSPYPGTGIGKLFF. The DNA for the CDR3 is TGTGCCAGCAGCCCCTACCCCGGGACAGGAATAGGAAAACTGTTTTTT.

This clone came up a few times. The V and J genes are TRBV11-1 and TRBJ1-1, with D perhaps TRBD1 (5 bases). Germline V CDR1 and CDR2: SGHAT, FQDESV (reference sequence). The germline V and J ends were trimmed by 4 bases and 1 base, with 7 bases remaining between them. The CDR3 consists of 13 residues. CDR3 sequence: CASSYGTNTEAFF. In DNA form, the CDR3 reads TGTGCCAGCAGCTACGGGACGAACACTGAAGCTTTCTTT.

The rearrangement joins TRBV7-2 to TRBJ1-2; D is perhaps TRBD1 (5 bases). The CDR3 length is 15 residues. V lost 1 base to trimming and J lost 7 bases, with 16 bases between them. Germline V CDR1 and CDR2: SGHTA, FQGNSA. In DNA form, the CDR3 reads TGTGCCAGCAGCTTAGACCCTCGGTGGAGGGGTGGCTACACCTTC. It translates to CASSLDPRWRGGYTF.

This chain connects TRBV18 to TRBJ2-3, with D uncertain. V was shortened by 3 bases and J by 0 bases, with 10 bases between the two germline ends. Germline assignment: CDR1 KGHSH and CDR2 LQKENI. This CDR3 contains 15 residues. The CDR3 sequence: CASSPGQSSTDTQYF. For the CDR3, the DNA is TGTGCCAGCTCACCTGGTCAGAGCAGCACAGATACGCAGTATTTT.

This chain joins TRBV25-1 and TRBJ1-2, with D uncertain. This CDR3 contains 15 residues. V lost 3 bases, J lost 5 bases, and 16 bases lay in between. Germline CDR1 and CDR2: MGHDK and SYGVNS. CDR3 loop: CASSDYSAGPYGYTF. Written as DNA, the CDR3 is TGTGCCAGCAGTGATTACTCAGCAGGTCCATATGGCTACACCTTC.